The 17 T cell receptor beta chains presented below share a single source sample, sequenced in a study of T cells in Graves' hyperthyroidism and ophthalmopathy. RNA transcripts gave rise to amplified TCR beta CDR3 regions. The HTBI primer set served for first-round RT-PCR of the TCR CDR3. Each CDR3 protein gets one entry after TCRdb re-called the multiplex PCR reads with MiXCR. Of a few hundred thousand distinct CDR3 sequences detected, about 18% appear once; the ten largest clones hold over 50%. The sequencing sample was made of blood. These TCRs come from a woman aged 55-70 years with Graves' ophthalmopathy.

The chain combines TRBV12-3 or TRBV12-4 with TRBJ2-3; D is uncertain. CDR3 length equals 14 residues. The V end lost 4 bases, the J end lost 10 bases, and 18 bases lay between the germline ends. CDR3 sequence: CASSSLEMALPQYF. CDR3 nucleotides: TGTGCCAGCAGTTCACTTGAGATGGCCTTACCGCAGTATTTT.

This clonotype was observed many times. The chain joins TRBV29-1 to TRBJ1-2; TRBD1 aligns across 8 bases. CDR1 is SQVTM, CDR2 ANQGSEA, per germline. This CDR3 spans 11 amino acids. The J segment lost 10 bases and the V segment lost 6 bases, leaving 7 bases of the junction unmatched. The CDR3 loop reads CSVGQGTVYTF. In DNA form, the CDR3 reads TGCAGCGTCGGACAGGGTACTGTCTACACCTTC.

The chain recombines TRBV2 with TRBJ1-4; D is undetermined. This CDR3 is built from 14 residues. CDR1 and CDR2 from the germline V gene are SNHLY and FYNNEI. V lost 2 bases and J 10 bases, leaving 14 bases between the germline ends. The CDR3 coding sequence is TGTGCCAGCAGTGAACAGGCCGCTCGTGGAAAACTGTTTTTT. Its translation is CASSEQAARGKLFF.

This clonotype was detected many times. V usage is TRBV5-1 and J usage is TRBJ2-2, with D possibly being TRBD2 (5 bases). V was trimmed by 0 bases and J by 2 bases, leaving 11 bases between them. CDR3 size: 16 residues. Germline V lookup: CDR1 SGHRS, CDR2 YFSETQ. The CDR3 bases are TGCGCCAGCAGCTTGGTTCCGGGATCCAACACCGGGGAGCTGTTTTTT. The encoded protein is CASSLVPGSNTGELFF. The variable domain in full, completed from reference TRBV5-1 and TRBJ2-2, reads KAGVTQTPRYLIKTRGQQVTLSCSPISGHRSVSWYQQTPGQGLQFLFEYFSETQRNKGNFPGRFSGRQFSNSRSEMNVSTLELGDSALYLCASSLVPGSNTGELFFGEGSRLTVL.

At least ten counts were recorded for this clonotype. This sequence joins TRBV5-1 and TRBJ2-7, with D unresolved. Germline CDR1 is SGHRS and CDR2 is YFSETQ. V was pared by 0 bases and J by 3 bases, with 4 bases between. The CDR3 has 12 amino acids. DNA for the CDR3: TGCGCCAGCAGCTTGGGCTACTACGAGCAGTACTTC. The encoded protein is CASSLGYYEQYF. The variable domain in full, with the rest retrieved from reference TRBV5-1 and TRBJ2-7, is KAGVTQTPRYLIKTRGQQVTLSCSPISGHRSVSWYQQTPGQGLQFLFEYFSETQRNKGNFPGRFSGRQFSNSRSEMNVSTLELGDSALYLCASSLGYYEQYFGPGTRLTVT.

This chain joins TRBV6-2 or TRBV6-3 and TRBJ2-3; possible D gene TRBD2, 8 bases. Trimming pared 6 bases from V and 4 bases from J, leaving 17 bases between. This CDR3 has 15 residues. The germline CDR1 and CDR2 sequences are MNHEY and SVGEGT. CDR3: CASRGLGGGSDTQYF. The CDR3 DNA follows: TGTGCCAGCAGGGGACTAGGAGGGGGCTCAGATACGCAGTATTTT.

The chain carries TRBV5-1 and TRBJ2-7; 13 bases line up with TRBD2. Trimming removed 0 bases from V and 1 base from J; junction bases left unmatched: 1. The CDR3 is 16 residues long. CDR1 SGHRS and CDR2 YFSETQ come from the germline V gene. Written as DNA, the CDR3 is TGCGCCAGCAGCTTGGAGGGACTAGCGGGATCCTACGAGCAGTACTTC. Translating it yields CASSLEGLAGSYEQYF.

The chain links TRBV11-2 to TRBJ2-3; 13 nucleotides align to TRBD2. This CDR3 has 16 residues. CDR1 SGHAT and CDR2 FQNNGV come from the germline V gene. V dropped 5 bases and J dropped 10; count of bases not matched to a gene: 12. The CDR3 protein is CASSPGTSGITSAQYF. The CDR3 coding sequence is TGTGCCAGCAGCCCTGGGACTAGCGGGATTACGAGTGCGCAGTATTTT.

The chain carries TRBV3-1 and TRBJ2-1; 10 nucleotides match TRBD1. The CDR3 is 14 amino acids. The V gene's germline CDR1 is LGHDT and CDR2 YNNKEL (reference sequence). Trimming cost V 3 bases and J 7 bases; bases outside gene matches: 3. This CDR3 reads CASSHRQGANEQFF. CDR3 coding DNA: TGTGCCAGCAGCCACCGACAGGGGGCGAATGAGCAGTTCTTC.

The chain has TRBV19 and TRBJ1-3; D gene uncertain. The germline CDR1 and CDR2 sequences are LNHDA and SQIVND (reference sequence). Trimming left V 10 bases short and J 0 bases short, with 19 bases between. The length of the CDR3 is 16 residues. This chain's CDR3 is CATAERQTFSGNTIYF. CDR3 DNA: TGTGCCACCGCCGAGCGGCAGACTTTCTCTGGAAACACCATATATTTT.

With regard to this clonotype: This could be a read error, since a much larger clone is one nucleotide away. The CDR3 here is CASSLAQGQFF. The CDR3 DNA reads as TGTGCCAGCAGTTTAGCACAGGGGCAGTTCTTC. The chain employs TRBV12-3 or TRBV12-4 and TRBJ2-1; TRBD1 is a possible D gene (6 bases). The germline V and J ends were trimmed by 0 bases and 12 bases, with 6 bases remaining between them. The CDR3 length is 11 residues.

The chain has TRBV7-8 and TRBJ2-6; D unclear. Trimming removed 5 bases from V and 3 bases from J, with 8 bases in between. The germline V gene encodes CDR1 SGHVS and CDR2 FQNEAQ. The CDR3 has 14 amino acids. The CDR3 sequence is CASSPALGANVLTF. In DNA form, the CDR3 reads TGTGCCAGCAGCCCCGCGCTTGGGGCCAACGTCCTGACTTTC.

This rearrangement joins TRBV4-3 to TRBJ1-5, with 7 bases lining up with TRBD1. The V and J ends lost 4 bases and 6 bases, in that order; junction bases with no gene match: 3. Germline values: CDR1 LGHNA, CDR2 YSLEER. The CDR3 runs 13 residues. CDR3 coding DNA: TGCGCCAGCAGCCCGGACAGGCTTCAGCCCCAGCATTTT. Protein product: CASSPDRLQPQHF.

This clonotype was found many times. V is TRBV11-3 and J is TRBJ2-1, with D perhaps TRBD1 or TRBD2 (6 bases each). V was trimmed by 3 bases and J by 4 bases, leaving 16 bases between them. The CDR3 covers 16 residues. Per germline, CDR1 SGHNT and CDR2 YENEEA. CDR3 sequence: CASSFRGQTGYNEQFF. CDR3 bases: TGTGCCAGCAGCTTTCGGGGGCAAACGGGTTACAATGAGCAGTTCTTC.

This CDR3 is CASSLVFSGSNQPQHF. Written as DNA, the CDR3 is TGTGCCAGCAGCTTAGTTTTTTCAGGTAGCAATCAGCCCCAGCATTTT. The V and J genes are TRBV7-9 and TRBJ1-5; D unclear. The CDR3 runs to 16 residues. The germline V gene has CDR1 SEHNR and CDR2 FQNEAQ (reference sequence). The V end was cut by 1 base, the J end by 0 bases, with 10 bases between.

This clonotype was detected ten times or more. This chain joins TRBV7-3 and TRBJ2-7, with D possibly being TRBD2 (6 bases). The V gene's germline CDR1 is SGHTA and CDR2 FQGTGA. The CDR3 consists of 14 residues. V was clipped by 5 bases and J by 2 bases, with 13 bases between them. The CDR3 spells CASSPRGGPYEQYF. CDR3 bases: TGTGCCAGCAGCCCCCGTGGAGGGCCCTACGAGCAGTACTTC.

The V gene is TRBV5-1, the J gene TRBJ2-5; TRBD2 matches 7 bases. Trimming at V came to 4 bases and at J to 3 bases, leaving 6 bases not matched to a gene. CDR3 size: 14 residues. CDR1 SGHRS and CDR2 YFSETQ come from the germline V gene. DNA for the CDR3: TGCGCCAGCAGCAGAACCGGGACTAAAGAGACCCAGTACTTC. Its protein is CASSRTGTKETQYF.